Detailed here is one T cell receptor beta chain. Investigators divided CD4+ cells into CD45RA+ naive and CD45RA-negative memory subsets. This sample was included in a study of shared clonotypes between healthy human individuals. Deep was the level at which the assay was run. Across several immunoSEQ plates, the genomic DNA of each subset was split evenly. TCRdb's copy holds only in-frame clones and misses some; the assay was immunoSEQ multiplex PCR. The table lists a few million clones, 85% to 95% of them singletons. Sequencing was performed on naive CD4+ T cells from PBMCs. The subset denotes: CD45RA+ positively selected. The TCR sequence derives from a man aged 18 to 30 in good health. Some clones in this sample may be carry-over from other donors' samples.

The CDR3 nucleotides are TGTGCCAGCAGCCTACTGTCACAGGGGCCCACCGGGGAGCTGTTTTTT. Translated, it gives CASSLLSQGPTGELFF. This chain joins TRBV5-4 and TRBJ2-2, with 7 bases fitting TRBD1. The CDR3 extends over 16 amino acids. V gave up 4 bases and J gave up 4 bases; unmatched junction bases: 10. Germline V CDR1 and CDR2: SGHNT, YYREEE (reference sequence).